Each of the 26 T cell receptor beta chains below was sequenced from the same sample in a study of control samples from healthy donors and cancer patients. Here immunoSEQ multiplex PCR was the method, and the copy in TCRdb shows in-frame clones only, minus some. Among about 160,000 clones listed, over 85% were seen once. Source material: blood. The origin of the receptors is a young man in good health.

The V and J genes are TRBV27 and TRBJ1-6, with a possible D match to TRBD1 (5 bases). This CDR3 spans 16 amino acids. The ends were cut back, 6 bases at V and 0 bases at J, with 12 bases in the middle. CDR1 is MNHEY, CDR2 SMNVEV, per germline (reference sequence). In DNA, the CDR3 is TGTGCCAGCAGACCTGGGGCCTTCTCCTATAATTCACCCCTCCACTTT. It specifies CASRPGAFSYNSPLHF.

The chain is built from TRBV28 and TRBJ1-4; maybe TRBD1 (5 bases). V dropped 5 bases and J dropped 4 bases, with 8 bases sitting between them. The V gene's germline CDR1 is MDHEN and CDR2 SYDVKM. This CDR3 region has 13 residues. Here the CDR3 reads CASSRDLNEKLFF. The CDR3 nucleotides are TGTGCCAGCAGTAGGGACCTTAATGAAAAACTGTTTTTT.

V is TRBV12-5 and J is TRBJ2-7, with 8 nucleotides matching TRBD1. V shed 1 base, J shed 6 bases, and the junction held 5 bases outside the gene matches. Germline CDR1 reads LGHNT; CDR2 reads FRNRAP. CDR3 length: 14 residues. CDR3 DNA: TGTGCTAGTGGTTTGGGGACAGGGTCCCTCGAGCAGTACTTC. This gives the protein CASGLGTGSLEQYF.

The chain couples TRBV6-4 to TRBJ1-3; D gene unclear. V shed 7 bases and J shed 3 bases, with 22 bases lying between them. CDR1 is MRHNA and CDR2 is SNTAGT in the germline V gene. The CDR3 runs 17 residues. CDR3 bases: TGTGCCAGCACCCCCGCTCACGTCGGGGAATATGGAAACACCATATATTTT. Translated: CASTPAHVGEYGNTIYF.

The chain links TRBV3-1 (or the pseudogene TRBV3-2) to TRBJ2-7; D might be TRBD1 (5 bases). The CDR3 runs to 14 residues. V was clipped by 0 bases and J by 5 bases, with 11 bases between them. Germline V gene lookup returns CDR1 LGHDT and CDR2 YNNKEL (reference sequence). The CDR3 DNA reads as TGTGCCAGCAGCCAAGATAGGTGGGGCAACGAGCAGTACTTC. It codes for CASSQDRWGNEQYF.

This clone has just a few counts. V and J are TRBV13 and TRBJ2-1, with TRBD1 matching 9 bases. Germline V lookup: CDR1 PRHDT, CDR2 FYEKMQ (reference sequence). With V trimmed by 4 bases and J by 7 bases, 8 bases remained unmatched. CDR3 size: 15 residues. CDR3 amino acids: CASSSTGQGSNEQFF. The DNA for the CDR3 is TGTGCCAGCAGCTCGACGGGACAGGGAAGTAATGAGCAGTTCTTC.

This clone has only one observation. Other DNA sequences in the sample encode the same CDR3. The chain uses TRBV13 and TRBJ1-5; no reliable D call. The CDR3 has 12 amino acids. Trimming removed 5 bases at V and 5 bases at J, with 7 bases between. Germline V gives CDR1 PRHDT, CDR2 FYEKMQ (reference sequence). Here the CDR3 DNA reads TGTGCCAGCAGCCTTAGAGATCAGCCCCAGCATTTT. It is translated as CASSLRDQPQHF.

The chain is built from TRBV4-2 and TRBJ1-5; tentatively, D is TRBD1 (5 bases). The CDR3 length is 16 residues. The germline gives CDR1 LGHNA, CDR2 YNFKEQ. Deletions cut 0 bases from V and 3 bases from J, with 12 bases between. CDR3: CASSQEEGPLNQPQHF. In nucleotides, the CDR3 is TGTGCCAGCAGCCAAGAGGAGGGACCCCTCAATCAGCCCCAGCATTTT.

This clone was observed a single time. V is TRBV28 and J is TRBJ2-7; D not certain. CDR3 size: 17 residues. CDR1 MDHEN and CDR2 SYDVKM come from the germline V gene. Between the trimmed V and J ends, which lost 2 bases and 3 bases, there was a span of 20 bases. CDR3 loop: CASSLRVFPPALYEQYF. As DNA, the CDR3 is TGTGCCAGCAGTTTAAGGGTGTTCCCCCCGGCCCTCTACGAGCAGTACTTC. Complete variable domain (other parts from reference TRBV28 and TRBJ2-7): DVKVTQSSRYLVKRTGEKVFLECVQDMDHENMFWYRQDPGLGLRLIYFSYDVKMKEKGDIPEGYSVSREKKERFSLILESASTNQTSMYLCASSLRVFPPALYEQYFGPGTRLTVT.

The J gene is TRBJ2-1, the V gene TRBV10-2; TRBD2 matches 7 bases. There are 15 residues in the CDR3. The germline CDR1 and CDR2 sequences are WSHSY and SAAADI. Trimming took 7 bases from V and 6 from J; bases not matched to a gene: 12. CDR3 loop: CASKYGRESFNEQFF. In nucleotides, the CDR3 is TGCGCCAGCAAGTATGGGCGGGAGAGCTTCAATGAGCAGTTCTTC.

The chain combines TRBV10-1 with TRBJ2-2; TRBD2 agrees at 7 bases. J was trimmed by 4 bases and V by 4 bases; bases with no gene match: 9. CDR1 and CDR2 (germline): WNHNN, SYGVQD (reference sequence). This CDR3 is built from 16 residues. The CDR3 coding sequence is TGCGCCAGCAGTGCCCCCGGCAGGGAGGGCACCGGGGAGCTGTTTTTT. Protein product: CASSAPGREGTGELFF.

The chain couples TRBV7-9 to TRBJ2-1; unclear D gene. V was shortened by 2 bases and J by 1 base, with 0 bases between the two germline ends. This CDR3 region has 12 residues. Germline V gene sequence: CDR1 SEHNR, CDR2 FQNEAQ (reference sequence). The CDR3 coding sequence is TGTGCCAGCAGCTTATCCTACAATGAGCAGTTCTTC. Translating gives CASSLSYNEQFF.

The table lists this clone with a few counts. This chain links TRBV19 with TRBJ2-7; 8 bases are shared with TRBD2. The CDR3 is 14 amino acids. Per the germline V gene, CDR1 is LNHDA and CDR2 is SQIVND (reference sequence). The V and J ends lost 4 bases and 4 bases, in that order; junction bases with no gene match: 6. The DNA for the CDR3 is TGTGCCAGTAGTAGGAATAGCGGGGCATACGAGCAGTACTTC. Translating gives CASSRNSGAYEQYF.

The chain is built from TRBV5-4 and TRBJ2-2; TRBD2 aligns across 10 bases. The germline V gene has CDR1 SGHNT and CDR2 YYREEE (reference sequence). The CDR3 runs 17 residues. Germline trimming cut 3 bases from V and 4 bases from J; bases unmatched to any gene: 9. The chain's CDR3 is CASSSGLAGARTGELFF. The CDR3 DNA follows: TGTGCCAGCAGCTCGGGGCTAGCGGGGGCTCGCACCGGGGAGCTGTTTTTT.

This chain connects TRBV24-1 to TRBJ2-1, with D possibly called TRBD1 or TRBD2 (5 bases each). The V end was cut by 6 bases, the J end by 8 bases, with 13 bases between. The V gene's germline CDR1 is KGHDR and CDR2 SFDVKD. This CDR3 region has 13 residues. The CDR3 loop is CATSLGVGDEQFF. CDR3 DNA: TGTGCCACCAGTCTCGGGGTGGGGGATGAGCAGTTCTTC.

V and J are TRBV9 and TRBJ1-3; 7 bases align to TRBD1. Per germline, CDR1 SGDLS and CDR2 YYNGEE. The V segment lost 0 bases and the J segment 3 bases; nucleotides outside the gene matches: 6. This CDR3 is 16 amino acids long. CDR3 loop: CASSVDHWDSGNTIYF. The DNA for the CDR3 is TGTGCCAGCAGCGTAGATCATTGGGACAGTGGAAACACCATATATTTT. Filled out from reference TRBV9 and TRBJ1-3, the complete variable domain reads DSGVTQTPKHLITATGQRVTLRCSPRSGDLSVYWYQQSLDQGLQFLIQYYNGEERAKGNILERFSAQQFPDLHSELNLSSLELGDSALYFCASSVDHWDSGNTIYFGEGSWLTVV.

The chain links TRBV9 to TRBJ2-3; unclear D gene. The CDR3 runs 13 residues. From germline, CDR1 is SGDLS and CDR2 YYNGEE. V dropped 3 bases and J dropped 4 bases, with 9 bases sitting between them. CDR3 region: CASSATHSDTQYF. CDR3 nucleotide sequence: TGTGCCAGCAGCGCCACTCACTCAGATACGCAGTATTTT.

The rearrangement uses TRBV7-9 and TRBJ1-5; no firm D call. This CDR3 is built from 12 residues. V lost 2 bases, J lost 6 bases, and 5 bases lay in between. CDR1 and CDR2 (germline): SEHNR, FQNEAQ (reference sequence). Here the CDR3 DNA reads TGTGCCAGCAGCTTAATGGGTCAGCCCCAGCATTTT. It specifies CASSLMGQPQHF.

The CDR3 loop reads CASSFVGKGSPLHF. CDR3 sequence (DNA): TGTGCCAGCAGCTTTGTGGGGAAGGGATCACCCCTCCACTTT. V gene TRBV7-3 combines with J gene TRBJ1-6; D gene ambiguous. Deletions cut 3 bases from V and 10 bases from J, with 13 bases between. The CDR3 is 14 residues long. The germline gives CDR1 SGHTA, CDR2 FQGTGA.

The rearrangement uses TRBV3-1 (or the pseudogene TRBV3-2) and TRBJ1-2, with 8 bases matching TRBD1. Trimming removed 1 base from V and 2 bases from J; junction bases left unmatched: 0. The CDR3 runs to 14 residues. The germline gives CDR1 LGHDT, CDR2 YNNKEL (reference sequence). Here the CDR3 reads CASSQGQGNYGYTF. DNA for the CDR3: TGTGCCAGCAGCCAAGGACAGGGGAACTATGGCTACACCTTC.

Concerning this clone itself: At one end the junction does not follow the germline gene, possibly because of a read error. This chain connects TRBV7-6 to TRBJ2-1; TRBD1 matches 7 bases. CDR3 length: 15 amino acids. The germline gives CDR1 SGHVS, CDR2 FNYEAQ. Here the CDR3 reads CASSLSGQNNNGQFF. DNA for the CDR3: TGTGCCAGCAGCTTATCGGGACAGAATAACAATGGGCAGTTCTTC. Complete variable domain (other parts from reference TRBV7-6 and TRBJ2-1): GAGVSQSPRYKVTKRGQDVALRCDPISGHVSLYWYRQALGQGPEFLTYFNYEAQQDKSGLPNDRFSAERPEGSISTLTIQRTEQRDSAMYRCASSLSGQNNNGQFFGPGTRLTVL.

As to this clone: The junction departs from the called germline gene at one end, perhaps through a read error. V gene TRBV7-7 combines with J gene TRBJ1-1, with 10 positions matching TRBD1. The CDR3 loop spans 20 amino acids. Germline CDR1 SSHAT, CDR2 FNYEAQ (reference sequence). For the CDR3, the DNA is TGTGCTAGCAGCTTAGCCCAACCTAACCTGGGACAGGGGATGAACACTGAAGCTTTCTTT. Protein: CASSLAQPNLGQGMNTEAFF. Together with reference TRBV7-7 and TRBJ1-1, the CDR3 gives the full variable domain: GAGVSQSPRYKVTKRGQDVTLRCDPISSHATLYWYQQALGQGPEFLTYFNYEAQPDKSGLPSDRFSAERPEGSISTLTIQRTEQRDSAMYRCASSLAQPNLGQGMNTEAFFGQGTRLTVV.

This clone was recorded many times. The chain joins TRBV7-8 to TRBJ1-2; D may be TRBD1 (5 bases). The CDR3 is 14 residues long. The V gene lost 0 bases and the J gene lost 8 bases, with 13 bases spanning the gap. CDR1 is SGHVS, CDR2 FQNEAQ, per germline. DNA for the CDR3: TGTGCCAGCAGCTTAGCGATGTGGGGGGACGGCTACACCTTC. Amino acids: CASSLAMWGDGYTF.

CDR3 in amino acids: CASSIRTNTIYF. For the CDR3, the DNA is TGTGCCAGTAGTATACGGACGAACACCATATATTTT. The V call is TRBV19, the J call TRBJ1-3; D not resolved. The germline gives CDR1 LNHDA, CDR2 SQIVND (reference sequence). The V gene lost 2 bases and the J gene lost 7 bases, with 6 bases spanning the gap. The CDR3 contains 12 residues.

This chain links TRBV5-6 with TRBJ1-5; D remains unclear. Deletions cut 1 base from V and 12 bases from J, with 17 bases between. The V gene's germline CDR1 is SGHDT and CDR2 YYEEEE. This CDR3 is built from 14 residues. The DNA of the CDR3 is TGTGCCAGCAGCTTGTCGGGGATCCCTCGGCGCCAGCATTTT. Translating gives CASSLSGIPRRQHF.

The genes are TRBV5-1 and TRBJ2-3, with a tentative D call TRBD1 (6 bases). Germline values: CDR1 SGHRS, CDR2 YFSETQ. The CDR3 sequence is 14 residues long. Trimming removed 2 bases from V and 5 bases from J, with 12 bases in between. The CDR3 loop reads CASSLQGFRDTQYF. The CDR3 region has the DNA TGCGCCAGCAGCTTACAGGGTTTCCGAGATACGCAGTATTTT.